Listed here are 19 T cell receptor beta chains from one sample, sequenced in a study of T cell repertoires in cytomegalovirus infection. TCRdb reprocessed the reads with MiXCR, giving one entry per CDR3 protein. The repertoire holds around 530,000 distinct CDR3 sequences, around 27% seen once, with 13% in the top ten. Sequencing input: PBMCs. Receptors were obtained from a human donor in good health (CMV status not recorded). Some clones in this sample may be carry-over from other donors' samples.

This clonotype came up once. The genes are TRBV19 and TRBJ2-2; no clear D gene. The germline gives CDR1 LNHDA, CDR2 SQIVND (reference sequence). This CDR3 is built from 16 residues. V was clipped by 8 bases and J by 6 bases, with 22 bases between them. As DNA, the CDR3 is TGTGCCAGTGGTCTTGGGCCATCTTTTTTCGCCGGGGAGCTGTTTTTT. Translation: CASGLGPSFFAGELFF.

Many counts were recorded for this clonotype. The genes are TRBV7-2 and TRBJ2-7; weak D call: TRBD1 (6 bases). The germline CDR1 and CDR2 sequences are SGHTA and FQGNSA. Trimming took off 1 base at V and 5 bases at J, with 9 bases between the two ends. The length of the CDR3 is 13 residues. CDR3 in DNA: TGTGCCAGCAGCTTAGGCAGGGGAAACGAGCAGTACTTC. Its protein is CASSLGRGNEQYF.

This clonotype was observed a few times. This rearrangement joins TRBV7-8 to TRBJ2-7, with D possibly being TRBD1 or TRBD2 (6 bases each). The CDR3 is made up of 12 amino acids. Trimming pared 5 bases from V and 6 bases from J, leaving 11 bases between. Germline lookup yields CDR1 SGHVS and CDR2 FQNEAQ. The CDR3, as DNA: TGTGCCAGCAGCCGGAGGGGGACCGAGCAGTACGTC. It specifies CASSRRGTEQYV.

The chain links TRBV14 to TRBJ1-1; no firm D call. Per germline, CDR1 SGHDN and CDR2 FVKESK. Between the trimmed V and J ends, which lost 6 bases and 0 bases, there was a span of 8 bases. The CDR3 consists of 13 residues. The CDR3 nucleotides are TGTGCCAGCAGTCAATCAGTGAACACTGAAGCTTTCTTT. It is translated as CASSQSVNTEAFF.

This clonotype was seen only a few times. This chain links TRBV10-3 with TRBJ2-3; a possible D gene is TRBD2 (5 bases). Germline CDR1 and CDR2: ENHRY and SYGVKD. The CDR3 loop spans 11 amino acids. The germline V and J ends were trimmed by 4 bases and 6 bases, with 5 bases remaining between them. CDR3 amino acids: CAISGGDTQYF. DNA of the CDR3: TGTGCCATCAGTGGAGGGGATACGCAGTATTTT.

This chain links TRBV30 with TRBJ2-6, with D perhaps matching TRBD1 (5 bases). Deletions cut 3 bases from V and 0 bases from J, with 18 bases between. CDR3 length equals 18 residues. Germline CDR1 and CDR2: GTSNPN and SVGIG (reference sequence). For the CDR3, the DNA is TGTGCCTGGAGAGGACGAGGACACCCAGACTCTGGGGCCAACGTCCTGACTTTC. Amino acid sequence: CAWRGRGHPDSGANVLTF.

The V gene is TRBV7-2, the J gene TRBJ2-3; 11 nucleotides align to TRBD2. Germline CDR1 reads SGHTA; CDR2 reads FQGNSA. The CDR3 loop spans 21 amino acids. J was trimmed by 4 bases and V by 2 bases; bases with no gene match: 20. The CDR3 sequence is CASSLTFPGVAGGRGSDTQYF. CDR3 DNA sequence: TGTGCCAGCAGCTTAACGTTCCCTGGGGTAGCGGGAGGGAGAGGGTCAGATACGCAGTATTTT.

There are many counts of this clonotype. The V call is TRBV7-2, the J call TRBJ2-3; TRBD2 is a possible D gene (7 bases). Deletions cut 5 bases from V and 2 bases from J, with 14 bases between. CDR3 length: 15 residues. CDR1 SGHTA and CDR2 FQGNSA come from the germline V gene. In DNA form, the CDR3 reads TGTGCCAGCAGCAACTGGGGGGGCTACACAGATACGCAGTATTTT. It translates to CASSNWGGYTDTQYF. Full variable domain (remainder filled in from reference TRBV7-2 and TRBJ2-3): GAGVSQSPSNKVTEKGKDVELRCDPISGHTALYWYRQSLGQGLEFLIYFQGNSAPDKSGLPSDRFSAERTGGSVSTLTIQRTQQEDSAVYLCASSNWGGYTDTQYFGPGTRLTVL.

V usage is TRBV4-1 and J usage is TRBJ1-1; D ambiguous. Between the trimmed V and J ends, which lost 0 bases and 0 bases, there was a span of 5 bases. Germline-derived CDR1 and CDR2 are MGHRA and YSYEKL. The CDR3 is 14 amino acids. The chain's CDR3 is CASSQDGVNTEAFF. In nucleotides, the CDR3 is TGCGCCAGCAGCCAAGATGGGGTGAACACTGAAGCTTTCTTT.

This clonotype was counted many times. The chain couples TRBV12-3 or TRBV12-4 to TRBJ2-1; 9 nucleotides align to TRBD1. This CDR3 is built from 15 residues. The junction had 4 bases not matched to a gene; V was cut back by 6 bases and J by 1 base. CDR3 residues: CASSTGQGSYNEQFF. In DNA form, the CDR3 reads TGTGCCAGCAGCACTGGACAGGGGTCCTACAATGAGCAGTTCTTC.

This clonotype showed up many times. The CDR3 nucleotides read TGTGCCAGCGTACTAGCGGGAGTCGCTGAGCAGTTCTTC. Its protein product is CASVLAGVAEQFF. The chain uses TRBV7-2 and TRBJ2-1; TRBD2 matches at 11 bases. V lost 8 bases, J lost 9 bases, and 6 bases stayed unmatched. The CDR3 has 13 residues. CDR1 is SGHTA, CDR2 FQGNSA, per germline. Together with reference TRBV7-2 and TRBJ2-1, the CDR3 gives the full variable domain: GAGVSQSPSNKVTEKGKDVELRCDPISGHTALYWYRQSLGQGLEFLIYFQGNSAPDKSGLPSDRFSAERTGGSVSTLTIQRTQQEDSAVYLCASVLAGVAEQFFGPGTRLTVL.

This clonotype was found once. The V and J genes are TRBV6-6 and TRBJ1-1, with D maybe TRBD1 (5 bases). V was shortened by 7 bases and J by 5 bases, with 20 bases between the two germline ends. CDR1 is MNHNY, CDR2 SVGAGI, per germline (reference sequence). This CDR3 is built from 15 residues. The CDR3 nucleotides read TGTGCCAGCAAGACCCAGGGACTAAGCCGGACTGAAGCTTTCTTT. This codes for CASKTQGLSRTEAFF.

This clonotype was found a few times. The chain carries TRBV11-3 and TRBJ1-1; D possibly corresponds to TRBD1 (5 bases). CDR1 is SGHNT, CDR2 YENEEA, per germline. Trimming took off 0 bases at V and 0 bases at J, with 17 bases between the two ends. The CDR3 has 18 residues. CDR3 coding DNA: TGTGCCAGCAGCTTAGATCAGGGAGGATCTCGCATGAACACTGAAGCTTTCTTT. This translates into CASSLDQGGSRMNTEAFF.

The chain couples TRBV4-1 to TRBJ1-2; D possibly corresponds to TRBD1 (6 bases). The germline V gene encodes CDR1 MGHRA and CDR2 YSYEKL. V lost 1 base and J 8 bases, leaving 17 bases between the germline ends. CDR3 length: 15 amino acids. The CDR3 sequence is CASSQGDRSERGYTF. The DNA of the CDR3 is TGCGCCAGCAGCCAAGGTGACAGGTCCGAACGGGGCTACACCTTC.

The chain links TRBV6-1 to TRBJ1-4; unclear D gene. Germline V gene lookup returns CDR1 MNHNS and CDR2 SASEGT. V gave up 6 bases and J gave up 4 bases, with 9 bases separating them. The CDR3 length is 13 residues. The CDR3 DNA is TGTGCCAGCAGAGGTTACGGTAATGAAAAACTGTTTTTT. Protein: CASRGYGNEKLFF.

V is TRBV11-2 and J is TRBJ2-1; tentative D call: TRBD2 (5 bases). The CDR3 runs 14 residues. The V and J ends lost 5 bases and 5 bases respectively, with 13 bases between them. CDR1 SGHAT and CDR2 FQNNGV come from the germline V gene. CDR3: CASSPQRTDNEQFF. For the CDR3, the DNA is TGTGCCAGCAGCCCCCAGCGGACCGACAATGAGCAGTTCTTC.

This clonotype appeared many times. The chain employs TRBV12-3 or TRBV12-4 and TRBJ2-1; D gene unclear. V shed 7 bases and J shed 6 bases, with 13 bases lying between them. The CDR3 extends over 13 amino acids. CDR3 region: CASTTGSPNEQFF. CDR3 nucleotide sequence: TGTGCCAGCACCACGGGTAGCCCCAATGAGCAGTTCTTC.

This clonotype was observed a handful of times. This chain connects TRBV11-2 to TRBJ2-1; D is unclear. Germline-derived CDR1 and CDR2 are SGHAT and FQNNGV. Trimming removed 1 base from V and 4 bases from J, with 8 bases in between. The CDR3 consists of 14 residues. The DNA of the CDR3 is TGTGCCAGCAGCTTAGTTTCACCATACAATGAGCAGTTCTTC. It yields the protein CASSLVSPYNEQFF. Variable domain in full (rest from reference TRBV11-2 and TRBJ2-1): EAGVAQSPRYKIIEKRQSVAFWCNPISGHATLYWYQQILGQGPKLLIQFQNNGVVDDSQLPKDRFSAERLKGVDSTLKIQPAKLEDSAVYLCASSLVSPYNEQFFGPGTRLTVL.

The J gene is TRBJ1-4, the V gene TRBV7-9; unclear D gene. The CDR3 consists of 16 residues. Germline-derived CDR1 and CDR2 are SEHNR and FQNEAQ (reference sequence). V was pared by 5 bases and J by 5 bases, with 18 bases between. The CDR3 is CASSPFSGSQNEKLFF. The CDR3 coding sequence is TGTGCCAGCAGCCCTTTCTCCGGTTCTCAAAATGAAAAACTGTTTTTT.